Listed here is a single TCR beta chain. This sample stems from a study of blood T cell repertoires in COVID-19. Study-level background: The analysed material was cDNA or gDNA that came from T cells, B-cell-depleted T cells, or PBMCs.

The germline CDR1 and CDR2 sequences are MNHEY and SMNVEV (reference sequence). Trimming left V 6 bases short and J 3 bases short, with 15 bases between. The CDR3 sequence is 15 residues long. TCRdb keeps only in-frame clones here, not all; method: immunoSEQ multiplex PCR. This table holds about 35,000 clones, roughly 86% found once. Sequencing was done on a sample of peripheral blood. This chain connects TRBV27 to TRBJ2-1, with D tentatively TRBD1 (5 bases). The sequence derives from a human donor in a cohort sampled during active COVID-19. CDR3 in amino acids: CASSAYTTDYNEQFF. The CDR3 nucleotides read TGTGCCAGCAGCGCTTATACGACAGACTACAATGAGCAGTTCTTC.